One and the same sample provided the 9 T cell receptor beta chains below, sequenced in a study of blood T cell repertoires in COVID-19. Generated by immunoSEQ multiplex PCR, the TCRdb table keeps only in-frame clones and is missing some. The table has fewer than 130,000 clones, 70% to 85% seen once. Sample: peripheral blood. All receptors come from a man aged 65 to 79 with active or convalescent COVID-19.

The rearrangement joins TRBV3-1 (or the pseudogene TRBV3-2) to TRBJ1-5, with 10 bases that match TRBD1. V lost 5 bases, J lost 5 bases, and 3 bases stayed unmatched. Germline CDR1 LGHDT, CDR2 YNNKEL (reference sequence). The CDR3 spans 14 residues. The CDR3 reads CASSTGQGDQPQHF. The CDR3 DNA reads TGTGCCAGCAGCACAGGACAGGGGGATCAGCCCCAGCATTTT.

V is TRBV7-2 and J is TRBJ1-5; D ambiguous. Germline assignment: CDR1 SGHTA and CDR2 FQGNSA. Between the trimmed V and J ends, which lost 4 bases and 7 bases, there was a span of 11 bases. This CDR3 region has 13 residues. The CDR3 reads CASSSSYEQPQHF. The CDR3 DNA follows: TGTGCCAGCAGCTCGTCGTATGAGCAGCCCCAGCATTTT.

This rearrangement joins TRBV2 to TRBJ1-2; 8 bases are a match to TRBD1. The germline CDR1 and CDR2 sequences are SNHLY and FYNNEI. The ends lost 5 bases at V and 0 bases at J; junction bases unmatched: 2. CDR3 length: 14 residues. The DNA of the CDR3 is TGTGCCAGCAGTACAGGGGGTGCTAACTATGGCTACACCTTC. The encoded protein is CASSTGGANYGYTF.

The chain has TRBV28 and TRBJ1-3; perhaps TRBD1 as D (6 bases). This CDR3 region has 16 residues. V was pared by 5 bases and J by 5 bases, with 19 bases between. Germline V gives CDR1 MDHEN, CDR2 SYDVKM. CDR3 residues: CASSPKGDIRRNTIYF. CDR3 nucleotide sequence: TGTGCCAGCAGTCCCAAAGGGGACATCCGTAGAAACACCATATATTTT. Complete variable domain (other parts from reference TRBV28 and TRBJ1-3): DVKVTQSSRYLVKRTGEKVFLECVQDMDHENMFWYRQDPGLGLRLIYFSYDVKMKEKGDIPEGYSVSREKKERFSLILESASTNQTSMYLCASSPKGDIRRNTIYFGEGSWLTVV.

The chain uses TRBV7-9 and TRBJ2-1; 7 bases map to TRBD1. After removal of 5 bases from V and 10 bases from J, the junction contained 14 bases not matched to a gene. Germline V gene lookup returns CDR1 SEHNR and CDR2 FQNEAQ (reference sequence). The CDR3 is made up of 15 amino acids. In DNA form, the CDR3 reads TGTGCCAGCAGCCTTGGACAGGACGCTCTGAGAGAGCAGTTCTTC. Encoded protein: CASSLGQDALREQFF.

V and J are TRBV29-1 and TRBJ1-1; a weak D match, TRBD1 (5 bases). The CDR3 sequence is 13 residues long. The V end was cut by 6 bases, the J end by 1 base, with 12 bases between. Germline V gene lookup returns CDR1 SQVTM and CDR2 ANQGSEA. The CDR3, as DNA: TGCAGCGTCCGTGACGGGGGGAACACTGAAGCTTTCTTT. The encoded protein is CSVRDGGNTEAFF.

The chain combines TRBV5-6 with TRBJ2-1; 9 nucleotides line up with TRBD2. With V trimmed by 1 base and J by 6 bases, 5 bases remained unmatched. Germline values: CDR1 SGHDT, CDR2 YYEEEE. The length of the CDR3 is 15 residues. Here the CDR3 DNA reads TGTGCCAGCAGCTTGAGGCGGGGGGGCCCCAATGAGCAGTTCTTC. This encodes CASSLRRGGPNEQFF.

The chain joins TRBV12-3 or TRBV12-4 to TRBJ2-7; 7 bases align to TRBD1. Trimming cost V 6 bases and J 3 bases; bases outside gene matches: 5. This CDR3 comprises 13 residues. CDR3 residues: CASSPGTDYEQYF. Here the CDR3 DNA reads TGTGCCAGCAGCCCTGGGACAGACTACGAGCAGTACTTC.

This CDR3 reads CASTAGGYQETQYF. CDR3 bases: TGTGCCAGCACCGCGGGGGGGTACCAAGAGACCCAGTACTTC. The chain carries TRBV6-5 and TRBJ2-5; TRBD2 agrees at 9 bases. Trimming took 7 bases from V and 0 from J; bases not matched to a gene: 3. The CDR3 consists of 14 residues. The germline V gene has CDR1 MNHEY and CDR2 SVGAGI.